The clone carrying this TCR beta chain was counted ten times or more. Its matching antigen is unknown. The CDR3 extends over 16 amino acids. Deletions cut 0 bases from V and 1 base from J, with 13 bases between. CDR1 is SGHDT and CDR2 is YYEEEE in the germline V gene. Using RNA transcripts as the source, TCR beta CDR3 regions were amplified. Primed by the HTBI set, a first-round RT-PCR was run on the TCR CDR3. TCRdb called the multiplex PCR reads again in MiXCR, with one record for every CDR3 protein. This sample has roughly 750,000 distinct CDR3 sequences, with around 15% found just once. The data stem from a study of T cells in Graves' hyperthyroidism and ophthalmopathy. The study, taken as a whole, reports: Blood also contained most expanded thyroid clonotypes above 0.001.

A lack of ophthalmopathy progression within 18 months defined stable Graves' hyperthyroidism. It was around 10 ml of fresh peripheral blood that supplied the PBMCs. The TCR sequence derives from a young man with Graves' hyperthyroidism. V usage is TRBV5-6 and J usage is TRBJ1-2; D perhaps matches TRBD1 (5 bases). The sequenced sample was blood. The CDR3 region has the DNA TGTGCCAGCAGCTTGGTGTCGGGAGGGGATAACTATGGCTACACCTTC. Protein product: CASSLVSGGDNYGYTF.